This TCR beta chain emerged from a study of cytomegalovirus exposure and HLA in healthy donors. Across the study: Earlier, 150 million to 200 million T cells were analyzed, and 117 million unique TCR beta sequences were found among them.

Primers for the PCR totalled 60 Vbeta and 13 Jbeta. As handled by the study authors: An analysis that came later counted tens of millions of unique TCR beta chains, approximately 10 million shared. Generated by immunoSEQ multiplex PCR, the TCRdb table keeps only in-frame clones and is missing some. That table furnishes V, J and clone size, whereas the DNA furnished D and trimming. The repertoire includes approximately 140,000 clones, more than 75% of them detected once, and about 4% sits in the top ten. The trim removed 2 bases at V and 3 bases at J, leaving 4 bases unmatched. Germline loops: CDR1 MNHEY, CDR2 SVGAGI. This CDR3 contains 15 residues. In this sample, this clone turned up a few times. Its cognate antigen is unknown. Nominal health characterized the donors when sampled, though unrecorded immune exposures were likely. Study results and limitations: The study recorded 164 TCR beta chains that were cytomegalovirus-associated.

Sequenced: PBMCs. The origin of this receptor is a human donor in good health. The chain uses TRBV6-5 and TRBJ1-1; 9 bases match TRBD1. The CDR3 sequence: CASSYGTGLDTEAFF. The CDR3 DNA reads TGTGCCAGCAGTTACGGGACAGGGCTGGACACTGAAGCTTTCTTT.